This entry concerns a single T cell receptor (beta chain). As yet, its antigen is unknown. This specimen comes from a study of graft-versus-host responses after intestinal transplantation. The wider study: Among the recipients, transplants were multivisceral, liver-intestinal, or isolated intestinal. Points from the study as a whole: Allografts from individuals with graft-donor T cell macrochimerism displayed high graft-versus-host to host-versus-graft clonal ratios.

The CDR3 runs to 14 residues. The V segment lost 3 bases and the J segment 4 bases; nucleotides outside the gene matches: 6. Germline V gene sequence: CDR1 SGDLS, CDR2 YYNGEE. The data were produced by immunoSEQ multiplex PCR, yet TCRdb's version contains in-frame clones alone and is incomplete. The table lists 90,000 to 150,000 clones, 85% to 95% of them singletons. The origin of this receptor is a human donor who received an intestinal transplant. V is TRBV9 and J is TRBJ1-2; TRBD1 agrees at 7 bases. This specimen was unstimulated CD8+ T cells sorted from spleen or lymph node cells, taken before intestinal transplant. The CDR3 coding sequence is TGTGCCAGCAGCGACAAGACAGGGAGCTATGGCTACACCTTC. As protein: CASSDKTGSYGYTF.